This T cell receptor (beta chain) derives from a study of T cell responses to AZD1222 COVID-19 vaccine. Looking at the study overall: Researchers grouped second doses given at about 4 or about 12 weeks into one pool.

The CDR3 consists of 10 residues. The V end lost 10 bases, the J end lost 2 bases, and 5 bases lay between the germline ends. The germline V gene encodes CDR1 LNHDA and CDR2 SQIVND (reference sequence). TCRdb keeps only in-frame clones here, not all; method: immunoSEQ multiplex PCR. The sample includes 75,000 to 90,000 clones, 86% seen only once; the top ten take 8.7%. The gene calls are TRBV19 and TRBJ1-2; no reliable D call. Specimen: peripheral blood, collected on day 0 of AZD1222 vaccination. This TCR was sampled from an adult in good health. CDR3 DNA sequence: TGTGCCACCTTCAACTATGGCTACACCTTC. It encodes CATFNYGYTF.